The 32 T cell receptor beta chains in this list originate from one sample, sequenced in a study of PD-1 blockade in classical Hodgkin lymphoma (dated by TCRdb to 2018 to 2021). The time point label, as the study defines it: cycle 2 day 1 (C2D1) of nivolumab. All trial patients had relapsed after autologous stem cell transplantation, with cohorts A, B and C differing in prior brentuximab vedotin exposure. Libraries were prepared through the immunoSEQ multiplex PCR assay. As stored in TCRdb, this immuneACCESS dataset retains in-frame rearrangements with V and J assigned. A fraction of the clones does not appear; measured against another copy, unresolved V genes explain less than half of the discrepancy, and the remainder lacks a known reason. The sample records about 85,000 clones, roughly 91% of which are singletons. Approximately 2.5% of the sample goes to the ten largest clones. Here the sequenced sample was peripheral blood mononuclear cells (PBMCs), taken before the second cycle of nivolumab. These receptors were collected from a human donor with classical Hodgkin lymphoma.

The rearrangement joins TRBV2 to TRBJ1-1; D is ambiguous. The CDR3 has 12 amino acids. CDR1 and CDR2 (germline): SNHLY, FYNNEI. With 9 bases removed from V and 6 bases from J, the gap between germline ends came to 14 bases. Here the CDR3 DNA reads TGTGCCAGAAAAGCGGGGTCCCCTGAAGCTTTCTTT. Its protein product is CARKAGSPEAFF. Supplemented by reference TRBV2 and TRBJ1-1, the full variable domain reads EPEVTQTPSHQVTQMGQEVILRCVPISNHLYFYWYRQILGQKVEFLVSFYNNEISEKSEIFDDQFSVERPDGSNFTLKIRSTKLEDSAMYFCARKAGSPEAFFGQGTRLTVV.

CDR3 in DNA: TGTGCCAGCAGGAAGACTAGCGGGGCGGGCTATGAGCAGTTCTTC. It specifies CASRKTSGAGYEQFF. The chain combines TRBV27 with TRBJ2-1, with TRBD2 matching 11 bases. This CDR3 region has 15 residues. Germline V lookup: CDR1 MNHEY, CDR2 SMNVEV (reference sequence). The ends lost 6 bases at V and 8 bases at J; junction bases unmatched: 9.

The CDR3 DNA is TGTGCCACCTCCCGGGAGGCAGCCAAGAATGAAAAACTGTTTTTT. Protein: CATSREAAKNEKLFF. The genes are TRBV2 and TRBJ1-4; D gene uncertain. Trimming cost V 10 bases and J 5 bases, with 20 bases left between them. CDR3 length: 15 amino acids. CDR1 and CDR2 (germline): SNHLY, FYNNEI.

The chain links TRBV6-5 to TRBJ1-3; a weak D match, TRBD1 (6 bases). There are 15 residues in the CDR3. Trimming removed 5 bases from V and 3 bases from J, with 14 bases in between. The germline V gene encodes CDR1 MNHEY and CDR2 SVGAGI. The DNA of the CDR3 is TGTGCCAGCAGTCGTCTCGGGACACATGGAAACACCATATATTTT. It encodes CASSRLGTHGNTIYF.

The genes are TRBV7-3 and TRBJ1-1, with D unresolved. Germline values: CDR1 SGHTA, CDR2 FQGTGA. Trimming took off 1 base at V and 4 bases at J, with 7 bases between the two ends. The CDR3 has 13 amino acids. The CDR3 bases are TGTGCCAGCAGCTTAATAAAGTCCACTGAAGCTTTCTTT. Translated: CASSLIKSTEAFF. Variable domain in full (rest from reference TRBV7-3 and TRBJ1-1): GAGVSQTPSNKVTEKGKYVELRCDPISGHTALYWYRQSLGQGPEFLIYFQGTGAADDSGLPNDRFFAVRPEGSVSTLKIQRTERGDSAVYLCASSLIKSTEAFFGQGTRLTVV.

The rearrangement uses TRBV19 and TRBJ2-1; 9 positions agree with TRBD2. Germline V gene data show CDR1 as LNHDA and CDR2 as SQIVND (reference sequence). The CDR3 has 17 amino acids. V lost 5 bases, J lost 7 bases, and 15 bases stayed unmatched. CDR3 DNA: TGTGCCAGTAGTCTTCCAAAGGCGGGAGGGCCTCTGAATGAGCAGTTCTTC. As protein: CASSLPKAGGPLNEQFF.

The chain carries TRBV6-5 and TRBJ2-7, with a possible D match to TRBD1 (8 bases). The germline CDR1 and CDR2 sequences are MNHEY and SVGAGI. This CDR3 is 13 amino acids long. Trimming stripped 5 bases from V and 6 bases from J, with 14 bases between. The CDR3 coding sequence is TGTGCCAGCAGTAAATACAGGGGGGGCGAGCAGTACTTC. Translation gives CASSKYRGGEQYF.

This clone was recorded only once. The chain carries TRBV28 and TRBJ2-7; possibly TRBD1 or TRBD2 for D (7 bases each). CDR1 and CDR2 (germline): MDHEN, SYDVKM. Trimming cost V 5 bases and J 2 bases, with 16 bases left between them. There are 15 residues in the CDR3. The CDR3 coding sequence is TGTGCCAGCAGTGGAGGGGGGAGGGGGCCCTACGAGCAGTACTTC. This gives the protein CASSGGGRGPYEQYF.

The V call is TRBV6-1, the J call TRBJ2-7, with 10 bases identical to TRBD2. Trimming cost V 4 bases and J 2 bases; bases outside gene matches: 5. This CDR3 comprises 15 residues. Germline CDR1 and CDR2: MNHNS and SASEGT. The CDR3, as DNA: TGTGCCAGCAGTGTCCCTAGCGGGAGTACCTACGAGCAGTACTTC. This encodes CASSVPSGSTYEQYF.

The chain joins TRBV27 to TRBJ1-6, with D unresolved. Deletions cut 3 bases from V and 7 bases from J, with 16 bases between. Looked up from germline, CDR1 is MNHEY and CDR2 is SMNVEV (reference sequence). The CDR3 is 16 amino acids. In DNA, the CDR3 is TGTGCCAGCAGTTTCGGCAGGACGGTTAGCAATTCACCCCTCCACTTT. Its protein is CASSFGRTVSNSPLHF.

The chain has TRBV7-9 and TRBJ2-2; D could derive from TRBD1 or TRBD2 (5 bases each). Per germline, CDR1 SEHNR and CDR2 FQNEAQ (reference sequence). The CDR3 length is 16 residues. V was cut by 3 bases and J by 6 bases, with 17 bases left in between. The CDR3 nucleotides read TGTGCCAGCAGCTTTTTTAACGGGGCCCGGCCCGGGGAGCTGTTTTTT. Translation gives CASSFFNGARPGELFF.

The table lists this clone with a count of one. The CDR3 DNA follows: TGTGCCAGCACGCCCCTGAGGGGTGAAAAACTGTTTTTT. It codes for CASTPLRGEKLFF. J is TRBJ1-4 and V is TRBV6-1, with D maybe TRBD1 (5 bases). The CDR3 loop spans 13 amino acids. Trimming removed 7 bases at V and 7 bases at J, with 13 bases between. The germline gives CDR1 MNHNS, CDR2 SASEGT.

This clone was picked up one time. V gene TRBV15 combines with J gene TRBJ2-2; weak D call: TRBD1 (5 bases). Trimming took 3 bases from V and 10 from J, leaving 18 bases between them. This CDR3 spans 15 amino acids. CDR1 is LNHNV, CDR2 YYDKDF, per germline (reference sequence). The CDR3 bases are TGTGCCACCAGCAGCGACTTCAGGGCGTACGAGGAGCTGTTTTTT. Translated: CATSSDFRAYEELFF.

This chain connects TRBV7-9 to TRBJ2-2, with D perhaps assigned TRBD1 or TRBD2 (6 bases each). The CDR3 has 18 residues. CDR1 and CDR2 (germline): SEHNR, FQNEAQ (reference sequence). The V end was cut by 5 bases, the J end by 5 bases, with 24 bases between. This CDR3 is CASSPRMGGRSSTGELFF. The CDR3 coding sequence is TGTGCCAGCAGCCCCCGGATGGGGGGCAGGTCGAGTACCGGGGAGCTGTTTTTT.

The chain employs TRBV29-1 and TRBJ2-3; 8 bases align to TRBD1. Germline-derived CDR1 and CDR2 are SQVTM and ANQGSEA. J lost 4 bases, V lost 8 bases, and 11 bases had no gene match. CDR3 length: 14 amino acids. The CDR3 sequence: CSTLRDRSADTQYF. The CDR3 nucleotides are TGCAGCACCTTGAGGGACAGGTCGGCAGATACGCAGTATTTT.

V and J are TRBV6-6 and TRBJ2-1; D unresolved. This CDR3 has 14 amino acids. V was trimmed by 6 bases and J by 4 bases, leaving 13 bases between them. Germline V gene sequence: CDR1 MNHNY, CDR2 SVGAGI (reference sequence). CDR3 coding DNA: TGTGCCAGCAGAGACCGCCTAGGGTACAATGAGCAGTTCTTC. It yields the protein CASRDRLGYNEQFF.

The chain carries TRBV5-4 and TRBJ2-1, with D tentatively TRBD2 (5 bases). The CDR3 has 15 amino acids. V lost 0 bases, J lost 0 bases, and 7 bases lay in between. Per germline, CDR1 SGHNT and CDR2 YYREEE (reference sequence). The CDR3 region has the DNA TGTGCCAGCAGCTTGGACGCGGGCTCCTACAATGAGCAGTTCTTC. Its protein product is CASSLDAGSYNEQFF.

The CDR3 loop reads CASSGTNTYNEQFF. The DNA of the CDR3 is TGTGCCAGCAGCGGGACCAATACTTACAATGAGCAGTTCTTC. This chain connects TRBV27 to TRBJ2-1; D might be TRBD1 or TRBD2, each matching 5 bases. The germline V gene has CDR1 MNHEY and CDR2 SMNVEV (reference sequence). This CDR3 is 14 amino acids long. Trimming cost V 6 bases and J 4 bases, with 13 bases left between them.

The table lists this clone with a count of one. The V and J genes are TRBV6-6 and TRBJ1-1; D remains ambiguous. Per the germline V gene, CDR1 is MNHNY and CDR2 is SVGAGI (reference sequence). Trimming removed 2 bases at V and 1 base at J, with 5 bases between. The CDR3 totals 13 residues. Here the CDR3 reads CASSYKRNTEAFF. CDR3 nucleotides: TGTGCCAGCAGTTACAAAAGGAACACTGAAGCTTTCTTT.

V gene TRBV18 combines with J gene TRBJ2-7; no clear D gene. CDR1 is KGHSH and CDR2 is LQKENI in the germline V gene. Trimming took off 2 bases at V and 1 base at J, with 9 bases between the two ends. The CDR3 totals 14 residues. CDR3 nucleotide sequence: TGTGCCAGCTCACCAATTGTTCTATCCTACGAGCAGTACTTC. Translation: CASSPIVLSYEQYF.

V is TRBV10-1 and J is TRBJ2-7; weak D call: TRBD1 (6 bases). The CDR3 is made up of 16 amino acids. V was clipped by 4 bases and J by 4 bases, with 20 bases between them. The germline gives CDR1 WNHNN, CDR2 SYGVQD (reference sequence). The CDR3, as DNA: TGCGCCAGCAGTGGAGGGGCAGGGGAATCAGCTTACGAGCAGTACTTC. This codes for CASSGGAGESAYEQYF.

The chain joins TRBV20-1 to TRBJ2-1, with D hard to call. This CDR3 spans 11 amino acids. From germline, CDR1 is DFQATT and CDR2 SNEGSKA (reference sequence). V was cut by 3 bases and J by 5 bases, with 5 bases left in between. The CDR3 DNA is TGCAGTGCTAGTGGGGACAATGAGCAGTTCTTC. Translated: CSASGDNEQFF.

V usage is TRBV4-1 and J usage is TRBJ2-6, with D possibly matching TRBD2 (6 bases). The V end was cut by 2 bases, the J end by 2 bases, with 19 bases between. This CDR3 spans 19 amino acids. CDR1 is MGHRA and CDR2 is YSYEKL in the germline V gene. The CDR3 DNA reads as TGCGCCAGCAGCCAAACCGGAGGGGCCCGACCGACTGGGGCCAACGTCCTGACTTTC. Its translation is CASSQTGGARPTGANVLTF.

The V gene is TRBV4-2, the J gene TRBJ2-7, with D possibly TRBD2 on 5 matching bases. Trimming took 5 bases from V and 2 from J, leaving 13 bases between them. Germline CDR1 is LGHNA and CDR2 is YNFKEQ. The CDR3 runs to 14 residues. CDR3 DNA: TGTGCCAGCAGCGGATCGAGCGGAACCTACGAGCAGTACTTC. This translates into CASSGSSGTYEQYF.

The rearrangement uses TRBV10-3 and TRBJ2-1; 11 bases are a match to TRBD2. The CDR3 is made up of 17 amino acids. Germline assignment: CDR1 ENHRY and CDR2 SYGVKD. Trimming at V came to 0 bases and at J to 6 bases, leaving 7 bases not matched to a gene. The CDR3 coding sequence is TGTGCCATCAGTGAGTCGAAAGGGACTAGCGGATCCAATGAGCAGTTCTTC. Translation gives CAISESKGTSGSNEQFF.

This chain connects TRBV5-4 to TRBJ1-2; D is possibly TRBD1 (6 bases). V shed 0 bases and J shed 4 bases, with 13 bases lying between them. The CDR3 is 15 residues long. Germline V gene data show CDR1 as SGHNT and CDR2 as YYREEE (reference sequence). The CDR3 sequence is CASSLGPGAGYGYTF. CDR3 in DNA: TGTGCCAGCAGCTTGGGGCCAGGGGCGGGCTATGGCTACACCTTC.

The rearrangement uses TRBV30 and TRBJ2-7, with 9 nucleotides matching TRBD1. V trimming: 5 bases; J trimming: 3 bases; junction bases outside the gene matches: 5. The CDR3 has 13 residues. Germline V gene sequence: CDR1 GTSNPN, CDR2 SVGIG (reference sequence). CDR3 protein: CAWARDRDYEQYF. CDR3 bases: TGTGCCTGGGCCCGGGACAGGGACTACGAGCAGTACTTC.

The chain combines TRBV9 with TRBJ2-2; no definite D call. Trimming removed 0 bases at V and 4 bases at J, with 10 bases between. Per germline, CDR1 SGDLS and CDR2 YYNGEE. The CDR3 loop spans 15 amino acids. The CDR3 DNA follows: TGTGCCAGCAGCGTAGACGTGGGCCGCACCGGGGAGCTGTTTTTT. Its translation: CASSVDVGRTGELFF.

The chain carries TRBV11-2 and TRBJ2-3; D remains unclear. The germline gives CDR1 SGHAT, CDR2 FQNNGV. The germline V and J ends were trimmed by 8 bases and 9 bases, with 9 bases remaining between them. The CDR3 extends over 10 amino acids. This CDR3 reads CASELSTQYF. The CDR3 nucleotides are TGTGCCAGCGAGCTTTCCACGCAGTATTTT. Supplemented by reference TRBV11-2 and TRBJ2-3, the full variable domain reads EAGVAQSPRYKIIEKRQSVAFWCNPISGHATLYWYQQILGQGPKLLIQFQNNGVVDDSQLPKDRFSAERLKGVDSTLKIQPAKLEDSAVYLCASELSTQYFGPGTRLTVL.

V is TRBV29-1 and J is TRBJ2-6, with D possibly being TRBD2 (6 bases). The CDR3 covers 17 residues. The germline V gene has CDR1 SQVTM and CDR2 ANQGSEA. The V gene lost 1 base and the J gene lost 4 bases, with 17 bases spanning the gap. CDR3 bases: TGCAGCGTTGAAGGGAGGGGCCAGAGCGCCGGGGCCAACGTCCTGACTTTC. It specifies CSVEGRGQSAGANVLTF. The variable domain in full, completed from reference TRBV29-1 and TRBJ2-6, reads SAVISQKPSRDICQRGTSLTIQCQVDSQVTMMFWYRQQPGQSLTLIATANQGSEATYESGFVIDKFPISRPNLTFSTLTVSNMSPEDSSIYLCSVEGRGQSAGANVLTFGAGSRLTVL.

The rearrangement links TRBV5-1 to TRBJ2-1; no definite D call. CDR1 and CDR2 (germline): SGHRS, YFSETQ. The CDR3 loop spans 15 amino acids. Trimming took 0 bases from V and 3 from J, leaving 10 bases between them. This CDR3 is CASSLGPADYNEQFF. CDR3 in DNA: TGCGCCAGCAGCTTGGGCCCGGCGGACTACAATGAGCAGTTCTTC. Using reference TRBV5-1 and TRBJ2-1 for the parts outside the CDR3, the full variable domain is KAGVTQTPRYLIKTRGQQVTLSCSPISGHRSVSWYQQTPGQGLQFLFEYFSETQRNKGNFPGRFSGRQFSNSRSEMNVSTLELGDSALYLCASSLGPADYNEQFFGPGTRLTVL.

This rearrangement joins TRBV28 to TRBJ2-3; D might be TRBD2 (6 bases). Germline CDR1 reads MDHEN; CDR2 reads SYDVKM. V dropped 2 bases and J dropped 0 bases, with 9 bases sitting between them. The CDR3 contains 15 residues. CDR3: CASSLGGISTDTQYF. The DNA for the CDR3 is TGTGCCAGCAGTTTAGGGGGGATAAGCACAGATACGCAGTATTTT. Full variable domain (remainder filled in from reference TRBV28 and TRBJ2-3): DVKVTQSSRYLVKRTGEKVFLECVQDMDHENMFWYRQDPGLGLRLIYFSYDVKMKEKGDIPEGYSVSREKKERFSLILESASTNQTSMYLCASSLGGISTDTQYFGPGTRLTVL.